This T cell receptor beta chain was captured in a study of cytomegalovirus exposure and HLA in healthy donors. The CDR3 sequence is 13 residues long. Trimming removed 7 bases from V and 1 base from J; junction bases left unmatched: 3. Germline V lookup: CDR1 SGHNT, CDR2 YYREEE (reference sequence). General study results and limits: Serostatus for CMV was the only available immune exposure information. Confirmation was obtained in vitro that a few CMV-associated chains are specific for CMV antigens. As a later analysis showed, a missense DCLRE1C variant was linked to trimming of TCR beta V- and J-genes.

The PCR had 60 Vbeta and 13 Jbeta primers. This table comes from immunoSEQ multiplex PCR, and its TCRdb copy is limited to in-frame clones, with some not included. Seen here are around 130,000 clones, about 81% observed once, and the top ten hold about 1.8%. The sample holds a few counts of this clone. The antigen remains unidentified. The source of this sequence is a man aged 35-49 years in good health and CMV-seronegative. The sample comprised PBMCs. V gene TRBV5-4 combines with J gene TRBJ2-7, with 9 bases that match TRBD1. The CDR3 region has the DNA TGTGCCAGCGGCGACAGGGGGTCCTACGAGCAGTACTTC. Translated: CASGDRGSYEQYF.